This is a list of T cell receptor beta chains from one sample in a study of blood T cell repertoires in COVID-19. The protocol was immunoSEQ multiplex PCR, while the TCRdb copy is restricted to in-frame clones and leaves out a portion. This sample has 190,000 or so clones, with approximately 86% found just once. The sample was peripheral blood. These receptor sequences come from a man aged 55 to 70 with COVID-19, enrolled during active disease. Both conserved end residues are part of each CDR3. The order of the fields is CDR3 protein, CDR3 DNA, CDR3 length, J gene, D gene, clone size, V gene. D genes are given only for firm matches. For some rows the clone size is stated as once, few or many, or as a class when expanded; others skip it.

CASSPHGNQPQHF	TGTGCCAGCAGCCCCCATGGCAATCAGCCCCAGCATTTT	13	TRBJ1-5	-	-	TRBV7-2
CASSRGQGSTEAFF	TGTGCCAGCAGCCGGGGACAGGGGAGCACTGAAGCTTTCTTT	14	TRBJ1-1	TRBD1	-	TRBV13
CATSREGGGRPYTF	TGTGCCACCAGCAGAGAGGGCGGGGGCCGCCCCTACACCTTC	14	TRBJ1-2	-	-	TRBV15
CASSPGTGGTGELFF	TGTGCCAGCTCACCGGGGACAGGGGGCACCGGGGAGCTGTTTTTT	15	TRBJ2-2	TRBD1	-	TRBV18
CAYVGGANVLTF	TGTGCCTACGTCGGTGGGGCCAACGTCCTGACTTTC	12	TRBJ2-6	-	-	TRBV7-9
CAISESIGQRGKAEQFF	TGTGCCATCAGTGAGTCGATCGGTCAGAGGGGGAAGGCTGAGCAGTTCTTC	17	TRBJ2-1	-	-	TRBV10-3
CATSDQRTGGSYGYTF	TGTGCCACCAGTGACCAAAGGACAGGGGGAAGCTATGGCTACACCTTC	16	TRBJ1-2	TRBD1	-	TRBV24-1
CASSHLQAQTGGTGELFF	TGTGCCAGTAGTCACCTACAGGCCCAGACAGGGGGGACCGGGGAGCTGTTTTTT	18	TRBJ2-2	TRBD1	-	TRBV19
CASAAERQLPQHF	TGTGCCAGCGCGGCAGAGCGTCAGTTGCCCCAGCATTTT	13	TRBJ1-5	-	few	TRBV2
CASSAMTRTGVTNEKLFF	TGTGCCAGCAGCGCAATGACACGGACAGGTGTGACTAATGAAAAACTGTTTTTT	18	TRBJ1-4	TRBD1	-	TRBV4-2
CASSIRDLGTNEKLFF	TGTGCCAGCAGTATCCGAGACCTCGGGACTAATGAAAAACTGTTTTTT	16	TRBJ1-4	-	-	TRBV2
CASMGTASHYYGYTF	TGTGCCAGCATGGGGACAGCATCCCACTACTATGGCTACACCTTC	15	TRBJ1-2	TRBD1	-	TRBV2
CASSPGTEQTNEKLFF	TGCGCCAGCAGCCCCGGGACTGAACAAACTAATGAAAAACTGTTTTTT	16	TRBJ1-4	-	-	TRBV5-1
CASSTGQGATEAFF	TGTGCCAGTAGTACGGGACAGGGGGCCACTGAAGCTTTCTTT	14	TRBJ1-1	TRBD1	-	TRBV19
CASSQTLQGITDTQYF	TGTGCCAGCAGCCAGACCCTACAGGGGATCACAGATACGCAGTATTTT	16	TRBJ2-3	TRBD1	-	TRBV5-8
CASSIKGHGNSPLHF	TGTGCCAGTAGTATAAAGGGACATGGTAATTCACCCCTCCACTTT	15	TRBJ1-6	-	-	TRBV19
CASRGTGGAVGYTF	TGTGCCAGCAGAGGAACAGGGGGCGCGGTTGGCTACACCTTC	14	TRBJ1-2	TRBD1	-	TRBV2
CASNDREDKSNQPQHF	TGTGCCAGCAACGACCGGGAAGACAAGAGCAATCAGCCCCAGCATTTT	16	TRBJ1-5	-	-	TRBV9
CASSLDGVRGPRFSGNTIYF	TGTGCCAGCAGCTTAGATGGCGTCAGGGGGCCTCGCTTCTCTGGAAACACCATATATTTT	20	TRBJ1-3	TRBD1	-	TRBV11-2
CASSLRDSGELFF	TGTGCCAGTAGTCTCCGGGACAGTGGGGAGCTGTTTTTT	13	TRBJ2-2	TRBD1	-	TRBV19
CASSERSRESPLHF	TGTGCCAGCAGTGAAAGGTCTCGGGAATCACCCCTCCACTTT	14	TRBJ1-6	-	-	TRBV6-4
CASSATSGQGFADTQYF	TGTGCCAGCAGCGCGACCTCGGGACAGGGGTTTGCAGATACGCAGTATTTT	17	TRBJ2-3	TRBD1	-	TRBV9
CASRRGGISEAFF	TGTGCCAGCAGGAGGGGGGGCATTTCTGAAGCTTTCTTT	13	TRBJ1-1	-	-	TRBV13
CASSTGTGVIGYTF	TGTGCCAGCTCAACCGGGACAGGGGTGATTGGCTACACCTTC	14	TRBJ1-2	TRBD1	-	TRBV18
CASSLDLGGAGSGYTF	TGTGCCAGCAGCTTAGACTTGGGAGGGGCAGGGTCTGGCTACACCTTC	16	TRBJ1-2	-	-	TRBV7-6
CASSLSRTGGLEKLFF	TGCGCCAGCAGCTTATCCCGGACAGGGGGTTTGGAAAAACTGTTTTTT	16	TRBJ1-4	TRBD1	-	TRBV5-1
CASSPGQGAGEQYF	TGTGCCAGCTCACCAGGACAGGGGGCGGGCGAGCAGTACTTC	14	TRBJ2-7	TRBD1	-	TRBV18
CASSLVGGNTGELFF	TGTGCCAGCAGCTTAGTCGGAGGAAACACCGGGGAGCTGTTTTTT	15	TRBJ2-2	-	once	TRBV11-3
CASSQDSGFGYGYTF	TGCGCCAGCAGCCAAGATTCGGGGTTCGGGTATGGCTACACCTTC	15	TRBJ1-2	-	once	TRBV4-3
CASSAGTGLNQPQHF	TGCGCCAGCAGCGCCGGGACAGGCCTCAATCAGCCCCAGCATTTT	15	TRBJ1-5	TRBD1	-	TRBV5-1
CASSSGQKLYSNQPQHF	TGTGCCAGCAGTTCTGGACAGAAACTTTATAGCAATCAGCCCCAGCATTTT	17	TRBJ1-5	-	-	TRBV5-6
CASRRDTHTDTQYF	TGTGCCAGCAGAAGGGACACTCACACAGATACGCAGTATTTT	14	TRBJ2-3	-	-	TRBV6-5
CASSWTGATNEKLFF	TGTGCCAGCAGTTGGACAGGAGCAACTAATGAAAAACTGTTTTTT	15	TRBJ1-4	TRBD1	-	TRBV9
CASKAGQHNSPLHF	TGTGCCAGCAAGGCGGGACAGCATAATTCACCCCTCCACTTT	14	TRBJ1-6	TRBD1	-	TRBV27
CAIGLREHYNEQFF	TGTGCCATCGGTTTGAGGGAGCACTACAATGAGCAGTTCTTC	14	TRBJ2-1	-	-	TRBV10-3
CASSTGTGASVQPQHF	TGTGCCAGTAGTACCGGGACAGGGGCTTCTGTCCAGCCCCAGCATTTT	16	TRBJ1-5	TRBD1	once	TRBV19
CASSSGTGDGYTF	TGTGCCAGCAGCTCCGGGACAGGGGATGGCTACACCTTC	13	TRBJ1-2	TRBD1	once	TRBV5-4
CASSPPQGNTEAFF	TGTGCCAGCAGTCCCCCGCAGGGGAACACTGAAGCTTTCTTT	14	TRBJ1-1	-	-	TRBV28
CASSSPGTGDHEQYF	TGTGCCAGCAGTTCACCCGGGACAGGGGACCACGAGCAGTACTTC	15	TRBJ2-7	TRBD1	-	TRBV6-5
CATGTGGTEAFF	TGTGCCACCGGGACAGGGGGGACTGAAGCTTTCTTT	12	TRBJ1-1	TRBD1	-	TRBV10-3
CASSQDGRGRGTF	TGTGCCAGCAGCCAAGATGGGAGGGGCCGGGGCACCTTC	13	TRBJ1-2	-	-	TRBV3-1/TRBV3-2
CASSNRYQPQHF	TGTGCCAGCAGTAACAGGTATCAGCCCCAGCATTTT	12	TRBJ1-5	-	-	TRBV28
CASGIHDTGKGTEAFF	TGTGCCAGCGGAATTCATGACACAGGGAAGGGCACTGAAGCTTTCTTT	16	TRBJ1-1	-	-	TRBV6-6
CASSQGSVSSYEQYF	TGCGCCAGCAGCCAAGGATCTGTGAGCTCCTACGAGCAGTACTTC	15	TRBJ2-7	-	-	TRBV4-1
CAVSGGVRLGQFF	TGTGCCGTATCGGGAGGGGTAAGGTTAGGGCAGTTCTTC	13	TRBJ2-1	TRBD2	-	TRBV28
CASSPRLADTQYF	TGTGCCAGCAGCCCCAGACTTGCAGATACGCAGTATTTT	13	TRBJ2-3	-	-	TRBV3-1/TRBV3-2
CASSSTVAGELFF	TGTGCCAGCAGCTCCACAGTGGCCGGGGAGCTGTTTTTT	13	TRBJ2-2	-	-	TRBV7-2
CASSIGQIYEQYF	TGTGCCAGTAGTATAGGGCAGATCTACGAGCAGTACTTC	13	TRBJ2-7	-	-	TRBV19
CATHVGQVYGYTF	TGTGCCACCCACGTGGGGCAGGTCTATGGCTACACCTTC	13	TRBJ1-2	-	-	TRBV10-3
CASSSGGYGGINSPLHF	TGTGCCAGCAGCTCAGGGGGATATGGAGGTATTAATTCACCCCTCCACTTT	17	TRBJ1-6	TRBD1	-	TRBV5-4
CASSTGTGIEQYF	TGTGCCAGTAGCACCGGGACAGGTATCGAGCAGTACTTC	13	TRBJ2-7	TRBD1	-	TRBV19
CASSYGGALHF	TGTGCCAGCAGCTACGGAGGAGCCCTCCACTTT	11	TRBJ1-6	-	-	TRBV12-3/TRBV12-4
CASGQGRTEAFF	TGTGCCAGCGGACAGGGACGCACTGAAGCTTTCTTT	12	TRBJ1-1	TRBD1	-	TRBV2